The next 25 T cell receptor beta chains were all read from a single sample in a study of T cell responses to AZD1222 COVID-19 vaccine. The assay was immunoSEQ multiplex PCR, and TCRdb's table has in-frame clones only and misses some. The sample has fewer than 7,000 clones, around 87% seen once; the top ten hold just over 15%. The material sequenced was peripheral blood, taken 28 days after the second AZD1222 dose. The receptors shown here come from an adult who received the AZD1222 COVID-19 vaccine.

J is TRBJ2-4 and V is TRBV6-5; 7 nucleotides agree with TRBD1. This CDR3 has 12 amino acids. CDR1 is MNHEY, CDR2 SVGAGI, per germline. V lost 2 bases to trimming and J lost 15 bases; unmatched junction nucleotides: 7. CDR3: CASSYGTALGYF. In DNA, the CDR3 is TGTGCCAGCAGTTACGGGACAGCTTTAGGGTACTTC.

The chain couples TRBV27 to TRBJ1-6; no firm D call. V lost 6 bases and J lost 4, with 13 bases in between. The CDR3 is 15 residues long. CDR1 MNHEY and CDR2 SMNVEV come from the germline V gene (reference sequence). CDR3 nucleotide sequence: TGTGCCAGCAGAAACGGGTCGCAGTATAATTCACCCCTCCACTTT. Its protein product is CASRNGSQYNSPLHF.

The chain combines TRBV9 with TRBJ1-3, with D unresolved. In germline, CDR1 is SGDLS, CDR2 YYNGEE. This CDR3 is built from 15 residues. V lost 0 bases and J lost 0, with 7 bases in between. CDR3 amino acids: CASSVAGNSGNTIYF. The CDR3 DNA follows: TGTGCCAGCAGCGTAGCGGGTAACTCTGGAAACACCATATATTTT.

The chain uses TRBV24-1 and TRBJ2-5, with 10 bases matching TRBD1. The CDR3 totals 14 residues. The V gene end was trimmed by 4 bases and the J gene end by 5 bases; junction bases not matched to a gene: 3. Looked up from germline, CDR1 is KGHDR and CDR2 is SFDVKD. The CDR3 sequence: CATSEGQGWETQYF. The CDR3 region has the DNA TGTGCCACCAGTGAGGGACAGGGGTGGGAGACCCAGTACTTC.

The gene calls are TRBV7-3 and TRBJ1-2, with TRBD1 matching 11 bases. J was trimmed by 4 bases and V by 0 bases; bases with no gene match: 7. The CDR3 has 17 amino acids. CDR1 and CDR2 (germline): SGHTA, FQGTGA. In nucleotides, the CDR3 is TGTGCCAGCAGCTTAACCGGACAGGGGGCTTCGATCTATGGCTACACCTTC. This translates into CASSLTGQGASIYGYTF.

The V and J genes are TRBV28 and TRBJ1-2; weak D call: TRBD1 (5 bases). Germline loops: CDR1 MDHEN, CDR2 SYDVKM. This CDR3 has 13 amino acids. V dropped 2 bases and J dropped 4 bases, with 8 bases sitting between them. CDR3 DNA: TGTGCCAGCAGTTTAGCAGGGTTCTATGGCTACACCTTC. Protein product: CASSLAGFYGYTF.

This sequence joins TRBV7-9 and TRBJ2-1; 9 positions agree with TRBD2. In germline, CDR1 is SEHNR, CDR2 FQNEAQ (reference sequence). There are 16 residues in the CDR3. Unmatched junction bases numbered 6, after V lost 4 bases and J lost 2 bases. Written as DNA, the CDR3 is TGTGCCAGCAGCTCATGGACTAGCGCGACCTACAATGAGCAGTTCTTC. It codes for CASSSWTSATYNEQFF.

A few counts support this clone. This chain uses TRBV28 with TRBJ1-4; 8 bases line up with TRBD1. The CDR3 is made up of 12 amino acids. Germline V gene lookup returns CDR1 MDHEN and CDR2 SYDVKM. The ends lost 11 bases at V and 7 bases at J; junction bases unmatched: 6. The CDR3 DNA follows: TGTGCCTCTGGACAGGGCGGTGAAAAACTGTTTTTT. It specifies CASGQGGEKLFF.

The J gene is TRBJ1-5, the V gene TRBV6-6; the D is unclear. Germline CDR1 is MNHNY and CDR2 is SVGAGI (reference sequence). The CDR3 contains 13 residues. V lost 6 bases to trimming and J lost 5 bases, with 11 bases between them. CDR3 sequence: CASSTDIYQPQHF. In nucleotides, the CDR3 is TGTGCCAGCAGCACCGACATCTATCAGCCCCAGCATTTT.

V and J are TRBV18 and TRBJ2-1; 9 nucleotides align to TRBD1. The CDR3 loop spans 13 amino acids. Germline V gives CDR1 KGHSH, CDR2 LQKENI. J was trimmed by 7 bases and V by 4 bases; bases with no gene match: 2. In nucleotides, the CDR3 is TGTGCCAGCTCACTCGGGACAGGGAATGAGCAGTTCTTC. Its translation: CASSLGTGNEQFF.

This chain connects TRBV9 to TRBJ1-4, with 7 bases aligning to TRBD1. Germline V gene lookup returns CDR1 SGDLS and CDR2 YYNGEE. The V and J ends lost 0 bases and 8 bases, in that order; junction bases with no gene match: 4. The CDR3 has 14 residues. The DNA of the CDR3 is TGTGCCAGCAGCGTAGGACAGGGTCGAGAAAAACTGTTTTTT. Translation gives CASSVGQGREKLFF.

This clone counts as large. This chain links TRBV28 with TRBJ1-4; unclear D gene. Deletions cut 2 bases from V and 4 bases from J, with 14 bases between. The germline gives CDR1 MDHEN, CDR2 SYDVKM. The CDR3 consists of 16 residues. The CDR3 sequence is CASSLRSSRSNEKLFF. CDR3 nucleotides: TGTGCCAGCAGTTTAAGGAGCAGTCGTAGTAATGAAAAACTGTTTTTT.

The rearrangement links TRBV28 to TRBJ1-3, with D uncertain. Trimming shortened V by 7 bases and J by 4 bases, and 14 bases separated the two germline ends. CDR3 length equals 14 residues. Germline V gene data show CDR1 as MDHEN and CDR2 as SYDVKM. The CDR3: CASTPWEGGNTIYF. CDR3 DNA sequence: TGTGCCAGCACCCCCTGGGAGGGAGGAAACACCATATATTTT.

The chain employs TRBV30 and TRBJ2-7, with 8 positions matching TRBD1. This CDR3 is 14 amino acids long. Germline loops: CDR1 GTSNPN, CDR2 SVGIG (reference sequence). After removal of 3 bases from V and 1 base from J, the junction contained 5 bases not matched to a gene. This chain's CDR3 is CAWRQQGASYEQYV. Here the CDR3 DNA reads TGTGCCTGGAGGCAGCAGGGGGCATCCTACGAGCAGTACGTC.

V and J are TRBV10-3 and TRBJ1-5; D uncertain. This CDR3 region has 17 residues. Germline loops: CDR1 ENHRY, CDR2 SYGVKD. The V end was cut by 1 base, the J end by 7 bases, with 20 bases between. Written as DNA, the CDR3 is TGTGCCATCAGTGAGTTTTCATCGAGGGTAACGGGACAGCCCCAGCATTTT. Protein: CAISEFSSRVTGQPQHF.

The J gene is TRBJ2-2, the V gene TRBV7-2; D might be TRBD2 (6 bases). This CDR3 contains 15 residues. V lost 3 bases to trimming and J lost 4 bases, with 12 bases between them. The germline V gene encodes CDR1 SGHTA and CDR2 FQGNSA. The CDR3 region is CASSFSISGTGELFF. Here the CDR3 DNA reads TGTGCCAGCAGCTTTTCTATTAGCGGCACCGGGGAGCTGTTTTTT.

The CDR3 is CASSQYGDTEAFF. The CDR3 DNA sequence: TGCGCCAGCAGCCAATACGGGGATACTGAAGCTTTCTTT. The V and J genes are TRBV4-3 and TRBJ1-1, with D unclear. V was pared by 2 bases and J by 5 bases, with 9 bases between. The germline V gene has CDR1 LGHNA and CDR2 YSLEER. This CDR3 has 13 residues.

This chain links TRBV29-1 with TRBJ2-7; 9 bases align to TRBD2. This CDR3 is 15 amino acids long. From germline, CDR1 is SQVTM and CDR2 ANQGSEA. Trimming removed 6 bases from V and 5 bases from J; junction bases left unmatched: 14. The CDR3 here is CSVKQGTSQKHEQYF. For the CDR3, the DNA is TGCAGCGTGAAACAGGGGACTAGCCAGAAACACGAGCAGTACTTC.

The chain carries TRBV28 and TRBJ2-2; D is possibly TRBD1 (5 bases). V was cut by 7 bases and J by 0 bases, with 12 bases left in between. The CDR3 runs to 15 residues. The germline V gene has CDR1 MDHEN and CDR2 SYDVKM. The CDR3: CASIKDTANTGELFF. The CDR3 DNA reads as TGTGCCAGCATTAAGGACACCGCGAACACCGGGGAGCTGTTTTTT. The full variable domain, its missing parts supplied by reference TRBV28 and TRBJ2-2, is DVKVTQSSRYLVKRTGEKVFLECVQDMDHENMFWYRQDPGLGLRLIYFSYDVKMKEKGDIPEGYSVSREKKERFSLILESASTNQTSMYLCASIKDTANTGELFFGEGSRLTVL.

This chain joins TRBV19 and TRBJ1-2; D ambiguous. This CDR3 spans 14 amino acids. CDR1 is LNHDA, CDR2 SQIVND, per germline (reference sequence). Trimming cost V 4 bases and J 1 base, with 10 bases left between them. As DNA, the CDR3 is TGTGCCAGTAGTACTTCCCACGGTAACTATGGCTACACCTTC. As protein: CASSTSHGNYGYTF.

V usage is TRBV7-9 and J usage is TRBJ2-1; 8 bases are a match to TRBD2. There are 16 residues in the CDR3. The V gene end was trimmed by 6 bases and the J gene end by 2 bases; junction bases not matched to a gene: 9. Germline V gene lookup returns CDR1 SEHNR and CDR2 FQNEAQ (reference sequence). CDR3 in amino acids: CASRPRPGLAYNEQFF. CDR3 nucleotide sequence: TGTGCCAGCAGACCTAGGCCGGGACTAGCCTACAATGAGCAGTTCTTC.

The CDR3 region is CASSRRSSGRADYNEQFF. CDR3 sequence (DNA): TGTGCCAGCAGCAGAAGGTCTAGCGGGAGGGCCGACTACAATGAGCAGTTCTTC. The chain joins TRBV21-1 to TRBJ2-1; the table's D call TRBD2 went unverified against the DNA. TRBV21-1 is labeled a pseudogene. The CDR3 is 18 amino acids.

CDR3 in amino acids: CASTPWGFQSRNEQFF. The CDR3 nucleotides are TGTGCCAGCACCCCCTGGGGCTTCCAAAGCAGGAATGAGCAGTTCTTC. The chain uses TRBV7-2 and TRBJ2-1; D perhaps matches TRBD1 (5 bases). This CDR3 region has 16 residues. Germline CDR1 reads SGHTA; CDR2 reads FQGNSA. Between the trimmed V and J ends, which lost 7 bases and 7 bases, there was a span of 23 bases. Drawing the rest from reference TRBV7-2 and TRBJ2-1, the complete variable domain is GAGVSQSPSNKVTEKGKDVELRCDPISGHTALYWYRQSLGQGLEFLIYFQGNSAPDKSGLPSDRFSAERTGGSVSTLTIQRTQQEDSAVYLCASTPWGFQSRNEQFFGPGTRLTVL.

The CDR3 DNA reads TGTGCCAGCAGTTACGATATGGGTGGCAATCAGCCCCAGCATTTT. This sequence encodes CASSYDMGGNQPQHF. The chain employs TRBV6-5 and TRBJ1-5; D is uncertain. The CDR3 is 15 residues long. V dropped 2 bases and J dropped 2 bases, with 10 bases sitting between them. CDR1 and CDR2 (germline): MNHEY, SVGAGI.

V gene TRBV5-1 combines with J gene TRBJ2-7; no definite D call. CDR1 SGHRS and CDR2 YFSETQ come from the germline V gene. Trimming shortened V by 4 bases and J by 0 bases, and 8 bases separated the two germline ends. The CDR3 is 13 amino acids. CDR3 in amino acids: CASSLDGSYEQYV. Here the CDR3 DNA reads TGCGCCAGCAGCCTGGACGGCTCCTACGAGCAGTACGTC.